These 15 T cell receptor beta chains share one sample of origin, sequenced in a study of a mutant IDH1 vaccine in newly diagnosed glioma. As to time point: week 35, safety follow-up. Doses consisted of 300 ug of mutant IDH1 20-mer peptide each, paired with topical imiquimod. The antigens for these receptors are not known. This table comes from immunoSEQ multiplex PCR, and its TCRdb copy is limited to in-frame clones, with some not included. The table records roughly 50,000 clones, 65% to 80% of them present only once. Sequenced here: PBMCs, sampled from a glioma patient whose treatment included an IDH1 peptide vaccine. Receptors were obtained from a man aged 40-50 years with glioma.

This chain uses TRBV7-9 with TRBJ1-1; D is ambiguous. Germline assignment: CDR1 SEHNR and CDR2 FQNEAQ (reference sequence). The length of the CDR3 is 13 residues. The ends were cut back, 1 base at V and 5 bases at J, with 8 bases in the middle. In nucleotides, the CDR3 is TGTGCCAGCAGCTTAGGCCTACAGACTGAAGCTTTCTTT. Translated: CASSLGLQTEAFF.

The chain couples TRBV6-5 to TRBJ2-7, with a tentative D call TRBD2 (5 bases). The germline V gene has CDR1 MNHEY and CDR2 SVGAGI. Trimming shortened V by 2 bases and J by 5 bases, and 13 bases separated the two germline ends. The CDR3 totals 14 residues. This CDR3 is CASSYASGYNEQYF. The CDR3 DNA reads TGTGCCAGCAGTTACGCGTCGGGGTACAACGAGCAGTACTTC.

The sample holds a few counts of this clone. The chain is built from TRBV7-9 and TRBJ2-7; 7 nucleotides line up with TRBD2. Germline V gene lookup returns CDR1 SEHNR and CDR2 FQNEAQ (reference sequence). The CDR3 length is 13 residues. J lost 6 bases, V lost 5 bases, and 7 bases had no gene match. CDR3 DNA sequence: TGTGCCAGCAGCCTCCCGGGGGGACGCGAGCAGTACTTC. This gives the protein CASSLPGGREQYF.

This chain joins TRBV20-1 and TRBJ1-2, with D unresolved. The CDR3 runs to 11 residues. With 8 bases removed from V and 7 bases from J, the gap between germline ends came to 14 bases. Germline CDR1 DFQATT, CDR2 SNEGSKA (reference sequence). The CDR3 region is CSPKEMAGYTF. The CDR3, as DNA: TGCAGTCCTAAGGAGATGGCTGGCTACACCTTC.

The V and J genes are TRBV6-5 and TRBJ1-3; D ambiguous. V was pared by 7 bases and J by 3 bases, with 10 bases between. CDR1 is MNHEY, CDR2 SVGAGI, per germline. The CDR3 length is 13 residues. CDR3 DNA sequence: TGTGCCAGCACTGGCTACGATGGAAACACCATATATTTT. Encoded protein: CASTGYDGNTIYF.

The J gene is TRBJ2-5, the V gene TRBV5-6; 7 nucleotides match TRBD2. Per germline, CDR1 SGHDT and CDR2 YYEEEE. The CDR3 contains 15 residues. V lost 4 bases, J lost 4 bases, and 10 bases stayed unmatched. The CDR3 loop is CASSPGLSLRETQYF. CDR3 DNA: TGTGCCAGCAGCCCGGGACTATCCCTCCGAGAGACCCAGTACTTC. The variable domain in full, with the rest retrieved from reference TRBV5-6 and TRBJ2-5, is DAGVTQSPTHLIKTRGQQVTLRCSPKSGHDTVSWYQQALGQGPQFIFQYYEEEERQRGNFPDRFSGHQFPNYSSELNVNALLLGDSALYLCASSPGLSLRETQYFGPGTRLLVL.

The V call is TRBV5-1, the J call TRBJ1-3; tentative D call: TRBD1 (6 bases). The CDR3 consists of 17 residues. From germline, CDR1 is SGHRS and CDR2 YFSETQ. V lost 0 bases to trimming and J lost 2 bases, with 15 bases between them. CDR3 nucleotides: TGCGCCAGCAGCTTGGGAGCCGGGACAACAGCTGGAAACACCATATATTTT. It codes for CASSLGAGTTAGNTIYF.

The J gene is TRBJ2-3, the V gene TRBV19; 12 bases map to TRBD2. V lost 4 bases, J lost 0 bases, and 14 bases stayed unmatched. CDR1 LNHDA and CDR2 SQIVND come from the germline V gene (reference sequence). This CDR3 has 20 residues. The CDR3 loop is CASSTVVWGLAGPSTDTQYF. The CDR3, as DNA: TGTGCCAGTAGTACAGTGGTATGGGGACTAGCGGGTCCTAGCACAGATACGCAGTATTTT.

The J gene is TRBJ1-1, the V gene TRBV5-1; D is possibly TRBD1 (5 bases). The V gene lost 0 bases and the J gene lost 4 bases, with 7 bases spanning the gap. Germline V gene lookup returns CDR1 SGHRS and CDR2 YFSETQ. CDR3 length equals 13 residues. The CDR3, as DNA: TGCGCCAGCAGCTTGGACGGGGGCACTGAAGCTTTCTTT. Translation: CASSLDGGTEAFF.

The chain links TRBV10-3 to TRBJ2-7; 8 bases align to TRBD2. The CDR3 is made up of 15 amino acids. Germline CDR1 and CDR2: ENHRY and SYGVKD. The junction had 14 bases not matched to a gene; V was cut back by 6 bases and J by 7 bases. CDR3 sequence reads: CAIRAAGMRGVEQYF. The CDR3 DNA sequence: TGTGCCATCAGGGCGGCGGGGATGCGGGGGGTAGAGCAGTACTTC.

On this clone itself: Mismatch with germline at one junction end may stem from a read error. V gene TRBV5-4 combines with J gene TRBJ2-2; TRBD2 matches 10 bases. CDR1 is SGHNT and CDR2 is YYREEE in the germline V gene (reference sequence). This CDR3 has 17 residues. CDR3 in DNA: TGTGCCAGCAGCTTGGCTGGGCTAGCGGGGGACACCGGGGAGTTGTTTTTT. It specifies CASSLAGLAGDTGELFF. Looking up the rest from reference TRBV5-4 and TRBJ2-2 gives the full variable domain: ETGVTQSPTHLIKTRGQQVTLRCSSQSGHNTVSWYQQALGQGPQFIFQYYREEENGRGNFPPRFSGLQFPNYSSELNVNALELDDSALYLCASSLAGLAGDTGELFFGEGSRLTVL.

The sample holds a few counts of this clone. V usage is TRBV18 and J usage is TRBJ1-1; the match to TRBD1 covers 9 bases. The length of the CDR3 is 15 residues. Germline V gene sequence: CDR1 KGHSH, CDR2 LQKENI. Trimming cost V 7 bases and J 3 bases; bases outside gene matches: 9. The CDR3: CASFRRQGGDTEAFF. CDR3 in DNA: TGTGCCAGCTTCCGACGACAGGGGGGGGACACTGAAGCTTTCTTT.

The chain combines TRBV27 with TRBJ1-2; D ambiguous. Trimming left V 1 base short and J 7 bases short, with 16 bases between. The germline gives CDR1 MNHEY, CDR2 SMNVEV (reference sequence). CDR3 length: 15 residues. DNA for the CDR3: TGTGCCAGCAGTTTATTTAGCATGGCCGTCGGTGGCTACACCTTC. Residues: CASSLFSMAVGGYTF.

This clone appeared a few times. The V call is TRBV7-9, the J call TRBJ1-2; D is unclear. This CDR3 is built from 12 residues. The V gene lost 5 bases and the J gene lost 8 bases, with 12 bases spanning the gap. The V gene's germline CDR1 is SEHNR and CDR2 FQNEAQ (reference sequence). The CDR3 spells CASSIQVGGYTF. The CDR3 DNA is TGTGCCAGCAGCATTCAGGTGGGGGGCTACACCTTC.

The table lists this clone with a few counts. J is TRBJ1-5 and V is TRBV19, with D possibly being TRBD1 (6 bases). The CDR3 sequence is 18 residues long. V lost 0 bases to trimming and J lost 4 bases, with 19 bases between them. CDR1 LNHDA and CDR2 SQIVND come from the germline V gene (reference sequence). The CDR3 loop is CASSIDGPGGGGNQPQHF. CDR3 sequence (DNA): TGTGCCAGTAGTATAGATGGGCCCGGGGGCGGAGGAAATCAGCCCCAGCATTTT.